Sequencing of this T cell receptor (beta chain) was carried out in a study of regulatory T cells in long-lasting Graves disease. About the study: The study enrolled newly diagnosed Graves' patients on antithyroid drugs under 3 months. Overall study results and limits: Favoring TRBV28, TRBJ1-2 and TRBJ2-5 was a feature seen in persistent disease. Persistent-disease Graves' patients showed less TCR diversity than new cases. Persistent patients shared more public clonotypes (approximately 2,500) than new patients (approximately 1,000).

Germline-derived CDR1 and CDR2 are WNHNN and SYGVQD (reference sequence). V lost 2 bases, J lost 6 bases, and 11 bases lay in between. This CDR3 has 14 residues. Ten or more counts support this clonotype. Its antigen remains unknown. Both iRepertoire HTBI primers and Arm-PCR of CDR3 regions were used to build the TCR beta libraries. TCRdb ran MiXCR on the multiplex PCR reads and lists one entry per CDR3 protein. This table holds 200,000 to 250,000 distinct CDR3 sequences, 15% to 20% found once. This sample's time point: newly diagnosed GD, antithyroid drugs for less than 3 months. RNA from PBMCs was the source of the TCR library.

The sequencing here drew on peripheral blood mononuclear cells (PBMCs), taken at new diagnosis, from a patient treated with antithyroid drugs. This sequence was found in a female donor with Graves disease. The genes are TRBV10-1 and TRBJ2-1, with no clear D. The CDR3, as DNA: TGCGCCAGCAGTGAGGCCCTTTCCCGCAATGAGCAGTTCTTC. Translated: CASSEALSRNEQFF.